The source of this T cell receptor beta chain is a study of T cell responses to AZD1222 COVID-19 vaccine. Across the whole study: Second doses at about 4 or about 12 weeks were pooled. Study results and limitations: Distributed over spike, vaccine-associated CD4 TCRs predominated at 160-218 and 743-854. Sampling captured repertoires only after the peak T cell response. Donor demographics were predominantly white British with a female majority; clonal diversity may be underestimated.

Points on this clone: Its antigen is still unknown.

Clones were read by immunoSEQ multiplex PCR, and TCRdb kept only the in-frame ones, dropping some. The sample includes 110,000 to 150,000 clones, over 75% seen only once; the top ten take 1.6%. Germline lookup yields CDR1 SGHRS and CDR2 YFSETQ. With 0 bases removed from V and 1 base from J, the gap between germline ends came to 10 bases. CDR3 length equals 15 residues. The chain links TRBV5-1 to TRBJ2-5, with D possibly TRBD1 on 5 matching bases. The material was peripheral blood, obtained on day 0 of AZD1222 vaccination. This clonotype was sampled from an adult in good health. In nucleotides, the CDR3 is TGCGCCAGCAGCTTGGTGACAGCTCTCCAAGAGACCCAGTACTTC. Its translation is CASSLVTALQETQYF.